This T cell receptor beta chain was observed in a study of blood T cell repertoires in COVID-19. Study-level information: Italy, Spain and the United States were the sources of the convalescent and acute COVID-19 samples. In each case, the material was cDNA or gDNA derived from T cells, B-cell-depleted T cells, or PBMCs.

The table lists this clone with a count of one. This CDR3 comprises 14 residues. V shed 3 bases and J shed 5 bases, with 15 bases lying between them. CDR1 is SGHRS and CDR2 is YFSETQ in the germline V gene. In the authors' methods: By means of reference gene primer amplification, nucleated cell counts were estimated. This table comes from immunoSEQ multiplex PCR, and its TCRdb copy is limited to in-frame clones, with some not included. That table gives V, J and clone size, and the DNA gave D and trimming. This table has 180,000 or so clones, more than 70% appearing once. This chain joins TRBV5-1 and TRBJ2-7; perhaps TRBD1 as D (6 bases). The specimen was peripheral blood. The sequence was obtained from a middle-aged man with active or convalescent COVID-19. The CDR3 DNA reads TGCGCCAGCAGCTCCCGTGCAGGGGACCACGAGCAGTACTTC. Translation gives CASSSRAGDHEQYF.